These 5 T cell receptor beta chains were sequenced from one sample in a study of T cells after yellow fever vaccination. TCRdb re-called the 5' RACE reads with MiXCR, one entry per CDR3 protein. The sample yields hundreds of thousands of distinct CDR3 sequences, 12% seen once. Sequenced material: CD4+ T cells sorted from PBMCs, taken 15 days after the yellow fever booster vaccination. The receptors were sampled from a man aged 18 to 29 who received the YFV17D yellow fever vaccine.

The J gene is TRBJ2-5, the V gene TRBV5-1; possible D gene TRBD1, 5 bases. The CDR3 covers 13 residues. With 5 bases removed from V and 2 bases from J, the gap between germline ends came to 10 bases. CDR1 and CDR2 (germline): SGHRS, YFSETQ. The CDR3 here is CASRRGSQETQYF. CDR3 nucleotide sequence: TGCGCCAGCAGAAGGGGTTCTCAAGAGACCCAGTACTTC.

This clonotype has only a few counts. The rearrangement links TRBV6-5 to TRBJ2-7, with 10 bases identical to TRBD1. Germline values: CDR1 MNHEY, CDR2 SVGAGI. The CDR3 has 16 amino acids. J was trimmed by 3 bases and V by 5 bases; bases with no gene match: 10. CDR3 residues: CASSRLTGGGRYEQYF. CDR3 sequence (DNA): TGTGCCAGCAGTCGGCTGACAGGGGGCGGGCGCTACGAGCAGTACTTC.

The genes are TRBV4-1 and TRBJ1-4, with TRBD1 identical over 10 bases. The germline CDR1 and CDR2 sequences are MGHRA and YSYEKL. The CDR3 spans 16 residues. Trimming at V came to 4 bases and at J to 8 bases, leaving 10 bases not matched to a gene. CDR3 sequence reads: CASSRRGTGDSEKLFF. For the CDR3, the DNA is TGCGCCAGCAGCCGGAGGGGGACAGGGGATTCCGAAAAACTGTTTTTT.

This clonotype appeared a few times. The J gene is TRBJ1-2, the V gene TRBV7-9; D is uncertain. The CDR3 has 15 residues. CDR1 and CDR2 from the germline V gene are SEHNR and FQNEAQ (reference sequence). V was shortened by 1 base and J by 7 bases, with 16 bases between the two germline ends. CDR3 bases: TGTGCCAGCAGCTTAGTGGCAGAGGCAACCGGTGGCTACACCTTC. It codes for CASSLVAEATGGYTF. Full variable domain (outside the CDR3, taken from reference TRBV7-9 and TRBJ1-2): DTGVSQNPRHKITKRGQNVTFRCDPISEHNRLYWYRQTLGQGPEFLTYFQNEAQLEKSRLLSDRFSAERPKGSFSTLEIQRTEQGDSAMYLCASSLVAEATGGYTFGSGTRLTVV.

The chain uses TRBV20-1 and TRBJ1-4; 7 nucleotides line up with TRBD1. The germline CDR1 and CDR2 sequences are DFQATT and SNEGSKA (reference sequence). The CDR3 is made up of 15 amino acids. Germline trimming cut 0 bases from V and 11 bases from J; bases unmatched to any gene: 12. This chain's CDR3 is CSARDHRQGRRKLFF. In DNA form, the CDR3 reads TGCAGTGCTAGAGATCATCGACAGGGAAGGAGGAAACTGTTTTTT.